Sequencing of this T cell receptor beta chain was carried out in a study of cytomegalovirus exposure and HLA in healthy donors. In the study overall: The 120 validation repertoires, a later analysis reported, used the same platform as the approximately 730 repertoires from the first cohort.

Some clones are missing from TCRdb's copy, which holds only in-frame ones; the method was immunoSEQ multiplex PCR. The sample has about 240,000 clones; about 86% are singletons. CDR1 is MNHNY, CDR2 SVGAGI, per germline (reference sequence). V lost 1 base, J lost 1 base, and 8 bases lay in between. The CDR3 sequence is 14 residues long. A note on this clone: Its antigen is unidentified.

Findings and limits, study-wide: Cytomegalovirus status was reportedly diagnosed by the classifier with high specificity and sensitivity.

The clonotype was recovered from a woman aged 30 to 39 in good health and CMV-seropositive. Material for sequencing was PBMCs. The V gene is TRBV6-6, the J gene TRBJ2-7; weak D call: TRBD1 (5 bases). The CDR3 sequence is CASSYWGSSYEQYF. CDR3 coding DNA: TGTGCCAGCAGTTACTGGGGCAGTTCCTACGAGCAGTACTTC.